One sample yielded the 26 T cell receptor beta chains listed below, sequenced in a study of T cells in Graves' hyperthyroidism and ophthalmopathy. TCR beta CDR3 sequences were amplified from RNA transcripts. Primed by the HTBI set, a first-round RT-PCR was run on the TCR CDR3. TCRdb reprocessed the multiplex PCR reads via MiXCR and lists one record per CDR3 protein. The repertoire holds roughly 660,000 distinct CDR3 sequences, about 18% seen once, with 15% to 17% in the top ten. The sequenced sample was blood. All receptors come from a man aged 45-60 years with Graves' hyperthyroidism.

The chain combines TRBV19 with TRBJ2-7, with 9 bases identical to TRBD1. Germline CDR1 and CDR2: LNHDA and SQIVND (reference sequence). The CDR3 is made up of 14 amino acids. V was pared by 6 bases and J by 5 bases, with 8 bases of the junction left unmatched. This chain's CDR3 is CASRGQGAVDEQYF. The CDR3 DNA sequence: TGTGCCAGTAGGGGACAGGGCGCTGTTGACGAGCAGTACTTC.

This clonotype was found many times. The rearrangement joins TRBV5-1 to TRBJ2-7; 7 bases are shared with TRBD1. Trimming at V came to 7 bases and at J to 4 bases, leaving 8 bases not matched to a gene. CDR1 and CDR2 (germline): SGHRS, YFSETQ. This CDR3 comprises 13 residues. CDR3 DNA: TGCGCCAGCTCCGACAGGGAGACTTACGAGCAGTACTTC. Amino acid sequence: CASSDRETYEQYF.

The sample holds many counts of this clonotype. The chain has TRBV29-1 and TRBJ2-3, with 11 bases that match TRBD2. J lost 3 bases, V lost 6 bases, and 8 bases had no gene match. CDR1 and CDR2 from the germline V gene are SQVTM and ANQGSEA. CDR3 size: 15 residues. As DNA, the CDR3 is TGCAGCGTCGGGGGGGCTAGCGGGAGGACAGATACGCAGTATTTT. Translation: CSVGGASGRTDTQYF.

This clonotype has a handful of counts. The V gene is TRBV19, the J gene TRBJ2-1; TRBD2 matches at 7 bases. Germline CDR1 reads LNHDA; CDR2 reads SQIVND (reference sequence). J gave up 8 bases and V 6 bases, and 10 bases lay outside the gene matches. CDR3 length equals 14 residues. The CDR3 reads CASRAGLVSDEQFF. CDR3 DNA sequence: TGTGCCAGTAGGGCCGGACTAGTAAGCGATGAGCAGTTCTTC.

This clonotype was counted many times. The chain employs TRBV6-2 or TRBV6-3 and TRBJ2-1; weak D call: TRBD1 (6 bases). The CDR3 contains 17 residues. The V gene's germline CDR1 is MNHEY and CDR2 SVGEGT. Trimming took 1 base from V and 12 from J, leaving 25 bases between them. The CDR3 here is CASSYLGTLRVWSGQFF. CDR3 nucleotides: TGTGCCAGCAGTTACTTAGGGACACTCAGGGTCTGGTCTGGGCAGTTCTTC.

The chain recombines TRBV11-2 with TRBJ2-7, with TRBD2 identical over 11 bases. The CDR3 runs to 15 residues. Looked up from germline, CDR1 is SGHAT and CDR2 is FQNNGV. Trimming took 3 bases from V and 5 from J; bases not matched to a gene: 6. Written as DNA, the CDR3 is TGTGCCAGCAGCTTTGACTATAGCGGGAGGGACGAGCAGTACTTC. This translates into CASSFDYSGRDEQYF.

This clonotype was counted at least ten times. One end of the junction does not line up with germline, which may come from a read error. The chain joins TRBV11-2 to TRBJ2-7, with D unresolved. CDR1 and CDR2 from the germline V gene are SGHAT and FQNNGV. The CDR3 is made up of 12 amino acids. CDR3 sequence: CASRRNRYGQYF. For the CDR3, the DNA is TGTGCCAGCAGGCGGAACAGATACGGGCAGTACTTC.

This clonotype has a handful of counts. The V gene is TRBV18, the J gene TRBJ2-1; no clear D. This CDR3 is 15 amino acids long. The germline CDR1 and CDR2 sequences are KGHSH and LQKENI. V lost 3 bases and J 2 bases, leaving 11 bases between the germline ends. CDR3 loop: CASSPGRDTYNEQFF. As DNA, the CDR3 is TGTGCCAGCTCACCCGGACGCGACACCTACAATGAGCAGTTCTTC.

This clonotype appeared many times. CDR3 nucleotides: TGCAGTGCTAGAGATCTTGGACTAGCGGGACCTTTTTCTAGCACAGATACGCAGTATTTT. Protein product: CSARDLGLAGPFSSTDTQYF. The genes are TRBV20-1 and TRBJ2-3, with 12 bases aligning to TRBD2. After removal of 0 bases from V and 0 bases from J, the junction contained 13 bases not matched to a gene. This CDR3 contains 20 residues. Germline CDR1 DFQATT, CDR2 SNEGSKA (reference sequence).

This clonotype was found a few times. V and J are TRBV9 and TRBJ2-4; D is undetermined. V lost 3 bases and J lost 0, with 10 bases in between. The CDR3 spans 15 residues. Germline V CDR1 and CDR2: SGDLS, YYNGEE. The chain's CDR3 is CASSAASGAKNIQYF. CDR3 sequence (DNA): TGTGCCAGCAGCGCGGCTTCCGGAGCCAAAAACATTCAGTACTTC.

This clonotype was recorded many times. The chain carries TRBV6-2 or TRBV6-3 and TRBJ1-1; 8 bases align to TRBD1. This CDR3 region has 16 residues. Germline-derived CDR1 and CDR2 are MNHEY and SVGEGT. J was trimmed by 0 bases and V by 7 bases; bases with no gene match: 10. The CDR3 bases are TGTGCCAGCACCAGAACAGGGGGATACTTGAACACTGAAGCTTTCTTT. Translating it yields CASTRTGGYLNTEAFF.

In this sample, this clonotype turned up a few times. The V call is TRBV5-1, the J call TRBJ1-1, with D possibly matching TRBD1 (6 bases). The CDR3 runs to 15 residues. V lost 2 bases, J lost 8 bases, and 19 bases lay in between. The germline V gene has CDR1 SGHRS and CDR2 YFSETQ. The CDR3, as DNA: TGCGCCAGCAGCTTTGGACGGACAGTCGCCGCAGAAGCTTTCTTT. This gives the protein CASSFGRTVAAEAFF.

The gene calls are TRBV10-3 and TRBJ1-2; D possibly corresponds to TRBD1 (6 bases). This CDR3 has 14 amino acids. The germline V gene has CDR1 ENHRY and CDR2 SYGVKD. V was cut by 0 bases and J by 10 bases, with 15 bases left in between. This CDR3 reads CAISESATGLDYTF. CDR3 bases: TGTGCCATCAGTGAGTCGGCGACAGGTCTTGACTACACCTTC.

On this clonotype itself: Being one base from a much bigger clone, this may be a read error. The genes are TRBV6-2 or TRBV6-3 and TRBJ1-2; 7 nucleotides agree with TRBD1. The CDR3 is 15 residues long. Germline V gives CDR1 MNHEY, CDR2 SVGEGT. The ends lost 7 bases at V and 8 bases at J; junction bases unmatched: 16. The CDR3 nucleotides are TGTGCCAGCACCACCCATCCCGCAGGGGGATTCGGCTACACCTTC. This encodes CASTTHPAGGFGYTF.

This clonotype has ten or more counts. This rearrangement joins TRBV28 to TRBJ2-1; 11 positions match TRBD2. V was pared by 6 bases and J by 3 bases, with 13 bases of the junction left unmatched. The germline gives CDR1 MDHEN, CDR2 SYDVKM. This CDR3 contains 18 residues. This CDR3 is CASRGGGSGRAYYNEQFF. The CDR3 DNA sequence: TGTGCCAGCAGGGGCGGAGGTAGCGGGAGGGCCTACTACAATGAGCAGTTCTTC.

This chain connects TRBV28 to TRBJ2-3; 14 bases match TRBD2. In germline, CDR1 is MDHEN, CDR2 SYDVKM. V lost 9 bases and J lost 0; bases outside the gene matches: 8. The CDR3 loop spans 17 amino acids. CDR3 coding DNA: TGTGCCAGGTTAGGACTAGCGGGAGGTGCTAGCACAGATACGCAGTATTTT. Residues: CARLGLAGGASTDTQYF.

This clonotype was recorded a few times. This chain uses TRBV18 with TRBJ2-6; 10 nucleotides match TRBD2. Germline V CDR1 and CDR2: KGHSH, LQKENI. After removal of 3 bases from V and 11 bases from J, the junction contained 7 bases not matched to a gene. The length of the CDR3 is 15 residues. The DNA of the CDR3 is TGTGCCAGCTCACCTCTAACTAGCGGGACGGACGTCCTGACTTTC. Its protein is CASSPLTSGTDVLTF. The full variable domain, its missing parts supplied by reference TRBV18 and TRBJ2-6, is NAGVMQNPRHLVRRRGQEARLRCSPMKGHSHVYWYRQLPEEGLKFMVYLQKENIIDESGMPKERFSAEFPKEGPSILRIQQVVRGDSAAYFCASSPLTSGTDVLTFGAGSRLTVL.

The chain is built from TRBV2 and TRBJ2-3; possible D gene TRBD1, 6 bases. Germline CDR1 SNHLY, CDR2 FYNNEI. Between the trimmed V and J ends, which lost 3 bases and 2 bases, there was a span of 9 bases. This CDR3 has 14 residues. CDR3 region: CASSETGHTDTQYF. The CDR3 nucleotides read TGTGCCAGCAGTGAGACGGGACACACAGATACGCAGTATTTT.

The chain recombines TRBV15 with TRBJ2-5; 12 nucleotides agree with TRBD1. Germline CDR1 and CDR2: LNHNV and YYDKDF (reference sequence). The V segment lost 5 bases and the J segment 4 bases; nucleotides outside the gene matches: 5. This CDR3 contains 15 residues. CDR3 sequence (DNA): TGTGCCACCAGCGGGGACAGGGGGCGTGGAGAGACCCAGTACTTC. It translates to CATSGDRGRGETQYF.

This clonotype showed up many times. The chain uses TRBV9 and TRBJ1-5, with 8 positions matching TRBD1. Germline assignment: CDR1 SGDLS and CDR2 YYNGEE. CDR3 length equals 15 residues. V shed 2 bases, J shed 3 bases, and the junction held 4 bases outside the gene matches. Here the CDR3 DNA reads TGTGCCAGCAGCGTGACAGGGGCTTTCAATCAGCCCCAGCATTTT. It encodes CASSVTGAFNQPQHF.

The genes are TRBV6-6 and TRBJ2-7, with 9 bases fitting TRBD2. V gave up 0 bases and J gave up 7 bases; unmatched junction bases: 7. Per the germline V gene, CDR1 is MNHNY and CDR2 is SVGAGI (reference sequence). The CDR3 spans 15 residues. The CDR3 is CASSYSSGRRGEQYF. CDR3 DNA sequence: TGTGCCAGCAGTTACTCGAGCGGGAGGCGGGGAGAGCAGTACTTC.

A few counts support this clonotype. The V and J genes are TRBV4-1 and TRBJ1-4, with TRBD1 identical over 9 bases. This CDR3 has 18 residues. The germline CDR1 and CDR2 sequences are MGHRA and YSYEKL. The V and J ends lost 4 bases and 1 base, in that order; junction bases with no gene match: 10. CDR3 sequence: CASSRTPGQGGTNEKLFF. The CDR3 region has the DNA TGCGCCAGCAGCCGAACCCCGGGACAGGGAGGAACTAATGAAAAACTGTTTTTT.

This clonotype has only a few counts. CDR3 in DNA: TGTGCCAGCAGTGAATTGTTGGGCAGCAGCTCCTATAATTCACCCCTCCACTTT. This codes for CASSELLGSSSYNSPLHF. The genes are TRBV6-1 and TRBJ1-6; no firm D call. V lost 2 bases to trimming and J lost 0 bases, with 14 bases between them. CDR3 length: 18 residues. Germline CDR1 reads MNHNS; CDR2 reads SASEGT.

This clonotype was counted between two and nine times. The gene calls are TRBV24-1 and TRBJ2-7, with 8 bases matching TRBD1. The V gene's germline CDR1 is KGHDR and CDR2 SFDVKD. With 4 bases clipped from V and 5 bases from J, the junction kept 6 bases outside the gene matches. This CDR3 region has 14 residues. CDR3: CATSEGQGRNEQYF. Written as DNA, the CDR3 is TGTGCCACCAGTGAAGGACAGGGTAGAAACGAGCAGTACTTC.

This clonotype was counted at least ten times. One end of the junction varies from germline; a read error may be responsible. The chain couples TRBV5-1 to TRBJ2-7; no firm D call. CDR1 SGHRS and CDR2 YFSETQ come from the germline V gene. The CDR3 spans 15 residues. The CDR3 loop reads CASSLAAGASFEQYF. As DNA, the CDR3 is TGCGCCAGCAGCTTGGCGGCCGGCGCGTCCTTCGAGCAGTACTTC.

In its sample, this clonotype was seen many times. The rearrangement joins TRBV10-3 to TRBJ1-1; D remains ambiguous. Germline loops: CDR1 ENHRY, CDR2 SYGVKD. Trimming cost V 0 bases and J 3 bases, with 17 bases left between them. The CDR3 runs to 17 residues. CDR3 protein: CAISESPGTHSYTEAFF. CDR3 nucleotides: TGTGCCATCAGTGAGTCGCCGGGTACCCATTCATACACTGAAGCTTTCTTT.